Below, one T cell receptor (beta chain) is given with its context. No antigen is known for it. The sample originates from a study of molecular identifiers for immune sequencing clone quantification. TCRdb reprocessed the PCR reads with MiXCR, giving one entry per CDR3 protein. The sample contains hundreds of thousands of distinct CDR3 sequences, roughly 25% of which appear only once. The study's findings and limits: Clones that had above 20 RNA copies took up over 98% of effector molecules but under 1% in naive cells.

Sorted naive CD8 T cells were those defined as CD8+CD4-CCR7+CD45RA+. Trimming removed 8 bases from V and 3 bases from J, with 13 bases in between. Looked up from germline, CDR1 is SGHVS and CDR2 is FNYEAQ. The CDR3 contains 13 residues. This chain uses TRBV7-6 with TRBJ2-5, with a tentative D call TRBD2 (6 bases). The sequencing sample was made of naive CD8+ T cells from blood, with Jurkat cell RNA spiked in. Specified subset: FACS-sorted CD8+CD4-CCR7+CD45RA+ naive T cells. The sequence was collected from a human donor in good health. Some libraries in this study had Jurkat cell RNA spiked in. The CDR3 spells CASGPGTEETQYF. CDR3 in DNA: TGTGCCAGCGGCCCAGGGACTGAAGAGACCCAGTACTTC.